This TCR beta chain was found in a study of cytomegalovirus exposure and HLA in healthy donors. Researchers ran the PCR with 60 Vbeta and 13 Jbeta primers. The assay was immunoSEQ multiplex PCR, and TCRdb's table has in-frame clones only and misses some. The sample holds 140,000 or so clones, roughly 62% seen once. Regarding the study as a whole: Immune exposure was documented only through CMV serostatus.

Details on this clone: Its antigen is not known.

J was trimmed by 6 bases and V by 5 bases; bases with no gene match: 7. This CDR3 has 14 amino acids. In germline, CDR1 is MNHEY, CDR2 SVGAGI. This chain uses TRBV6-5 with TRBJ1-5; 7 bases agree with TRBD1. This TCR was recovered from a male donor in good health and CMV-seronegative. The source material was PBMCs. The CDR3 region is CASSVTGPSQPQHF. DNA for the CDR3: TGTGCCAGCAGTGTGACAGGGCCGAGTCAGCCCCAGCATTTT.